Below, 25 T cell receptor beta chains from the same sample are listed, as sequenced in a study of cytomegalovirus exposure and HLA in healthy donors. PCR was performed using 60 Vbeta and 13 Jbeta primers. TCRdb keeps only in-frame clones here, not all; method: immunoSEQ multiplex PCR. With under 200,000 clones in the sample, the ten largest clones hold 0.79%. The specimen sequenced was PBMCs. The receptors were gathered from a woman aged 18-29 years in good health and CMV-seropositive.

The chain links TRBV11-3 to TRBJ2-2; weak D call: TRBD2 (5 bases). Per germline, CDR1 SGHNT and CDR2 YENEEA. The CDR3 has 16 residues. Trimming took off 2 bases at V and 3 bases at J, with 13 bases between the two ends. In nucleotides, the CDR3 is TGTGCCAGCAGCTTACGAGGGAGCGCGGACACCGGGGAGCTGTTTTTT. Its translation: CASSLRGSADTGELFF.

The chain joins TRBV7-2 to TRBJ2-7; weak D call: TRBD2 (5 bases). V lost 5 bases to trimming and J lost 0 bases, with 14 bases between them. The CDR3 is made up of 15 amino acids. Looked up from germline, CDR1 is SGHTA and CDR2 is FQGNSA. For the CDR3, the DNA is TGTGCCAGCAGCCTATTAGGACTGTACTCCTACGAGCAGTACTTC. Its protein product is CASSLLGLYSYEQYF.

This chain joins TRBV11-3 and TRBJ1-1; D uncertain. Germline V gives CDR1 SGHNT, CDR2 YENEEA. V lost 5 bases to trimming and J lost 0 bases, with 13 bases between them. This CDR3 is built from 15 residues. CDR3 loop: CASSPSATLNTEAFF. CDR3 DNA: TGTGCCAGCAGCCCCTCGGCGACACTGAACACTGAAGCTTTCTTT. The whole variable domain, remainder taken from reference TRBV11-3 and TRBJ1-1, is EAGVVQSPRYKIIEKKQPVAFWCNPISGHNTLYWYLQNLGQGPELLIRYENEEAVDDSQLPKDRFSAERLKGVDSTLKIQPAELGDSAVYLCASSPSATLNTEAFFGQGTRLTVV.

The rearrangement links TRBV19 to TRBJ1-5, with TRBD1 identical over 7 bases. The trim removed 4 bases at V and 2 bases at J, leaving 2 bases unmatched. CDR3 length: 14 amino acids. Germline CDR1 is LNHDA and CDR2 is SQIVND (reference sequence). The CDR3 DNA reads as TGTGCCAGTAGTAAGGGGGCTGGCAATCAGCCCCAGCATTTT. It translates to CASSKGAGNQPQHF.

To note about this clone: The junction does not match germline at one end; this may be a read error. Additional DNA sequences in this sample encode the identical CDR3. This chain's CDR3 is CASSPPGGFRTEAFF. DNA of the CDR3: TGCGCCAGCAGTCCACCAGGGGGCTTTCGCACTGAAGCTTTCTTT. The chain combines TRBV11-2 with TRBJ1-1; 8 bases line up with TRBD1. Per the germline V gene, CDR1 is SGHAT and CDR2 is FQNNGV. The CDR3 runs 15 residues.

The gene calls are TRBV27 and TRBJ2-5, with D tentatively TRBD2 (6 bases). The length of the CDR3 is 12 residues. In germline, CDR1 is MNHEY, CDR2 SMNVEV (reference sequence). V was pared by 7 bases and J by 5 bases, with 11 bases between. The CDR3 here is CASTSRGETQYF. The CDR3 region has the DNA TGTGCCAGCACCTCCCGGGGGGAGACCCAGTACTTC.

The chain links TRBV5-1 to TRBJ1-1; possibly TRBD1 for D (6 bases). This CDR3 contains 16 residues. Trimming cost V 4 bases and J 5 bases, with 21 bases left between them. CDR1 and CDR2 (germline): SGHRS, YFSETQ. The CDR3 region is CASSPFSQGRYTEAFF. CDR3 nucleotides: TGCGCCAGCAGCCCTTTTTCACAGGGAAGATATACTGAAGCTTTCTTT.

This chain connects TRBV7-9 to TRBJ2-7; TRBD2 matches at 13 bases. Per the germline V gene, CDR1 is SEHNR and CDR2 is FQNEAQ (reference sequence). Trimming removed 2 bases from V and 3 bases from J; junction bases left unmatched: 7. The CDR3 covers 17 residues. The CDR3 loop reads CASSLSPGLAGVYEQYF. The CDR3, as DNA: TGTGCCAGCAGCTTAAGCCCCGGACTAGCGGGAGTCTACGAGCAGTACTTC. The full variable domain, rest sourced from reference TRBV7-9 and TRBJ2-7, is DTGVSQNPRHKITKRGQNVTFRCDPISEHNRLYWYRQTLGQGPEFLTYFQNEAQLEKSRLLSDRFSAERPKGSFSTLEIQRTEQGDSAMYLCASSLSPGLAGVYEQYFGPGTRLTVT.

The chain links TRBV6-1 to TRBJ2-3; TRBD1 matches 10 bases. With 10 bases clipped from V and 6 bases from J, the junction kept 10 bases outside the gene matches. CDR3 length: 14 residues. The germline V gene has CDR1 MNHNS and CDR2 SASEGT. The CDR3 loop reads CATAWTGGRDTQYF. The CDR3, as DNA: TGTGCCACCGCCTGGACAGGGGGTAGGGATACGCAGTATTTT.

The chain joins TRBV2 to TRBJ1-2, with D possibly matching TRBD1 (5 bases). With 6 bases removed from V and 7 bases from J, the gap between germline ends came to 18 bases. CDR1 is SNHLY, CDR2 FYNNEI, per germline. The CDR3 has 14 amino acids. DNA for the CDR3: TGTGCCAGCAGGGATCCCGGCAGGGAAGTTGGCTACACCTTC. Translated, it gives CASRDPGREVGYTF.

This rearrangement joins TRBV6-1 to TRBJ1-2; D unclear. Per the germline V gene, CDR1 is MNHNS and CDR2 is SASEGT. CDR3 length: 16 residues. V was pared by 3 bases and J by 4 bases, with 18 bases between. CDR3 coding DNA: TGTGCCAGCAGTGATCCGGCCAGGCAAGTTGGCTATGGCTACACCTTC. This gives the protein CASSDPARQVGYGYTF.

The chain couples TRBV5-4 to TRBJ2-5; D ambiguous. The V and J ends lost 4 bases and 5 bases respectively, with 9 bases between them. The germline gives CDR1 SGHNT, CDR2 YYREEE (reference sequence). The CDR3 runs 12 residues. The CDR3 DNA sequence: TGTGCCAGCAGCCGGAGTATGGAGACCCAGTACTTC. Protein: CASSRSMETQYF.

This chain uses TRBV11-2 with TRBJ2-1; a weak D match, TRBD2 (7 bases). Germline V gene lookup returns CDR1 SGHAT and CDR2 FQNNGV. CDR3 length equals 15 residues. V was cut by 5 bases and J by 2 bases, with 13 bases left in between. The CDR3: CASSPLGGPYNEQFF. CDR3 in DNA: TGTGCCAGCAGCCCGTTGGGGGGGCCCTACAATGAGCAGTTCTTC.

In DNA form, the CDR3 reads TGCAGCGTTCCGACAGGGCTAGCGGGGTACACAGATACGCAGTATTTT. Amino acids: CSVPTGLAGYTDTQYF. The chain recombines TRBV29-1 with TRBJ2-3; 9 bases match TRBD2. The CDR3 spans 16 residues. Per germline, CDR1 SQVTM and CDR2 ANQGSEA. The V and J ends lost 5 bases and 2 bases, in that order; junction bases with no gene match: 11.

The gene calls are TRBV6-6 and TRBJ1-3; D might be TRBD1 (5 bases). The CDR3 contains 15 residues. CDR1 is MNHNY and CDR2 is SVGAGI in the germline V gene (reference sequence). V was clipped by 9 bases and J by 1 base, with 16 bases between them. The CDR3 DNA sequence: TGTGCCAGTAATTCAGGAGGGGCGTCTGGAAACACCATATATTTT. Its translation: CASNSGGASGNTIYF.

V and J are TRBV5-1 and TRBJ2-3, with TRBD2 matching 8 bases. CDR3 length: 16 residues. CDR1 and CDR2 (germline): SGHRS, YFSETQ. Trimming removed 3 bases from V and 1 base from J; junction bases left unmatched: 7. CDR3 amino acids: CASSSQLAVGTDTQYF. The CDR3 DNA sequence: TGCGCCAGCAGCTCACAACTAGCGGTAGGCACAGATACGCAGTATTTT. Combining the CDR3 with reference TRBV5-1 and TRBJ2-3 gives the whole variable domain KAGVTQTPRYLIKTRGQQVTLSCSPISGHRSVSWYQQTPGQGLQFLFEYFSETQRNKGNFPGRFSGRQFSNSRSEMNVSTLELGDSALYLCASSSQLAVGTDTQYFGPGTRLTVL.

The chain couples TRBV4-2 to TRBJ1-1, with D possibly matching TRBD1 (6 bases). The CDR3 extends over 13 amino acids. Germline V gene lookup returns CDR1 LGHNA and CDR2 YNFKEQ. Trimming removed 4 bases from V and 1 base from J, with 7 bases in between. The CDR3 reads CASSPGQNTEAFF. CDR3 DNA sequence: TGTGCCAGCAGCCCGGGACAGAACACTGAAGCTTTCTTT.

This chain links TRBV5-8 with TRBJ2-1; D not resolved. The length of the CDR3 is 11 residues. CDR1 and CDR2 from the germline V gene are SGHTS and YDEGEE. The V end was cut by 2 bases, the J end by 7 bases, with 4 bases between. This CDR3 is CASSFGNEQFF. The CDR3 DNA reads TGTGCCAGCAGCTTCGGTAATGAGCAGTTCTTC.

The CDR3 protein is CASSPGGLQETQYF. The CDR3, as DNA: TGCGCCAGCAGCCCGGGAGGCCTCCAAGAGACCCAGTACTTC. The J gene is TRBJ2-5, the V gene TRBV5-1; 7 bases are a match to TRBD2. The CDR3 runs to 14 residues. V lost 4 bases to trimming and J lost 1 base; unmatched junction nucleotides: 4. Germline lookup yields CDR1 SGHRS and CDR2 YFSETQ. Full variable domain (rest looked up from reference TRBV5-1 and TRBJ2-5): KAGVTQTPRYLIKTRGQQVTLSCSPISGHRSVSWYQQTPGQGLQFLFEYFSETQRNKGNFPGRFSGRQFSNSRSEMNVSTLELGDSALYLCASSPGGLQETQYFGPGTRLLVL.

The chain recombines TRBV15 with TRBJ2-1, with TRBD2 identical over 9 bases. This CDR3 is 15 amino acids long. Looked up from germline, CDR1 is LNHNV and CDR2 is YYDKDF (reference sequence). With 1 base clipped from V and 7 bases from J, the junction kept 5 bases outside the gene matches. CDR3 sequence: CATSRAGGGANEQFF. The CDR3 DNA is TGTGCCACCAGCAGAGCTGGCGGGGGGGCAAATGAGCAGTTCTTC. Using reference TRBV15 and TRBJ2-1 for the parts outside the CDR3, the full variable domain is DAMVIQNPRYQVTQFGKPVTLSCSQTLNHNVMYWYQQKSSQAPKLLFHYYDKDFNNEADTPDNFQSRRPNTSFCFLDIRSPGLGDTAMYLCATSRAGGGANEQFFGPGTRLTVL.

In regard to this clone: This CDR3 is also generated by other DNA sequences in the sample. The chain combines TRBV11-2 with TRBJ1-1, with a tentative D call TRBD1 (5 bases). CDR1 SGHAT and CDR2 FQNNGV come from the germline V gene. The V and J ends lost 5 bases and 2 bases respectively, with 18 bases between them. The CDR3 sequence is 16 residues long. The CDR3 nucleotides are TGTGCCAGCAGCCCAGGGCACATTACGATAAACACTGAAGCTTTCTTT. Translated, it gives CASSPGHITINTEAFF.

The CDR3 bases are TGTGCCAGCAGCCCCGACGGGCGGGCGGGGGCAAGCCAAGAGACCCAGTACTTC. It encodes CASSPDGRAGASQETQYF. The chain combines TRBV9 with TRBJ2-5, with D perhaps matching TRBD2 (7 bases). From germline, CDR1 is SGDLS and CDR2 YYNGEE. Trimming took 4 bases from V and 1 from J, leaving 23 bases between them. The CDR3 sequence is 18 residues long. Looking up the rest from reference TRBV9 and TRBJ2-5 gives the full variable domain: DSGVTQTPKHLITATGQRVTLRCSPRSGDLSVYWYQQSLDQGLQFLIQYYNGEERAKGNILERFSAQQFPDLHSELNLSSLELGDSALYFCASSPDGRAGASQETQYFGPGTRLLVL.

This rearrangement joins TRBV11-3 to TRBJ2-5, with 11 positions matching TRBD2. The CDR3 contains 15 residues. From germline, CDR1 is SGHNT and CDR2 YENEEA. The ends lost 0 bases at V and 6 bases at J; junction bases unmatched: 3. The CDR3 spells CASSLDLAGGQTQYF. The CDR3 nucleotides are TGTGCCAGCAGCTTAGATCTAGCGGGGGGCCAGACCCAGTACTTC. The whole variable domain, remainder taken from reference TRBV11-3 and TRBJ2-5, is EAGVVQSPRYKIIEKKQPVAFWCNPISGHNTLYWYLQNLGQGPELLIRYENEEAVDDSQLPKDRFSAERLKGVDSTLKIQPAELGDSAVYLCASSLDLAGGQTQYFGPGTRLLVL.

The chain uses TRBV12-5 and TRBJ2-7; 8 nucleotides line up with TRBD2. The CDR3 totals 18 residues. Germline assignment: CDR1 LGHNT and CDR2 FRNRAP. V was pared by 2 bases and J by 0 bases, with 12 bases of the junction left unmatched. In DNA form, the CDR3 reads TGTGCTAGTGGTTTGCTGGATAGCGGGATAGGAAGCTCCTACGAGCAGTACTTC. It encodes CASGLLDSGIGSSYEQYF.

J is TRBJ2-2 and V is TRBV28, with 7 bases matching TRBD1. Germline lookup yields CDR1 MDHEN and CDR2 SYDVKM. Trimming took 7 bases from V and 1 from J; bases not matched to a gene: 6. The CDR3 sequence is 15 residues long. CDR3 in amino acids: CASNLGTVNTGELFF. The CDR3 DNA reads TGTGCCAGCAATCTCGGGACAGTGAACACCGGGGAGCTGTTTTTT.